This TCR beta chain was found in a study of cytomegalovirus exposure and HLA in healthy donors. About the research overall: Of 300 to 500 genotyped donors, more than 75% clustered with self-reported Caucasian donors. Broader study findings: It was likely that a cluster of highly shared sequence variants was a sequencing artifact.

On this clone itself: Antigen: not known.

60 Vbeta and 13 Jbeta primers were used in PCR. TCRdb's table, derived via immunoSEQ multiplex PCR, lists solely in-frame clones and lacks some. The sample shows around 67,000 clones, 65% to 70% of them seen only once. Sequences were obtained from PBMCs. The sequence was obtained from a young woman in good health and CMV-seronegative.

CDR3 protein: CASSAYSTLHF. In nucleotides, the CDR3 is TGTGCCAGCAGTGCTTACTCGACCCTCCACTTT. J is TRBJ1-6 and V is TRBV25-1, with D uncertain. Germline assignment: CDR1 MGHDK and CDR2 SYGVNS. V was pared by 4 bases and J by 14 bases, with 9 bases between. The CDR3 is 11 residues long. Filled out from reference TRBV25-1 and TRBJ1-6, the complete variable domain reads EADIYQTPRYLVIGTGKKITLECSQTMGHDKMYWYQQDPGMELHLIHYSYGVNSTEKGDLSSESTVSRIRTEHFPLTLESARPSHTSQYLCASSAYSTLHFGNGTRLTVT.